A selection of T cell receptor beta chains follows, all from one sample in a study of shared clonotypes between healthy human individuals. TCRdb's copy holds only in-frame clones and misses some; the assay was immunoSEQ multiplex PCR. The table has about 670,000 clones, about two thirds seen once; the top ten hold 1.8%. Specimen: memory CD4+ T cells sorted from blood. All receptors come from a woman aged 30 to 39 in good health. Both conserved end residues are part of each CDR3. A D gene is named only where the DNA matches it firmly. The size field is filled for only some rows; it gives once, few, many or a size class.

J gene: TRBJ2-3; V gene: TRBV28; clone size: NA; D gene: NA; CDR3 protein: CASSSSGTPSHTDTQYF; CDR3 DNA: TGTGCCAGCAGTTCCTCCGGGACTCCCAGCCACACAGATACGCAGTATTTT
J gene: TRBJ1-1; V gene: TRBV28; clone size: NA; D gene: NA; CDR3 protein: CASSTFTEAFF; CDR3 DNA: TGTGCCAGCAGTACATTCACTGAAGCTTTCTTT
J gene: TRBJ1-3; V gene: TRBV7-9; clone size: NA; D gene: NA; CDR3 protein: CASSLGQGNTIYF; CDR3 DNA: TGTGCCAGCAGCTTAGGGCAGGGCAACACCATATATTTT
J gene: TRBJ1-2; V gene: TRBV28; clone size: NA; D gene: NA; CDR3 protein: CASSPGAYGYTF; CDR3 DNA: TGTGCCAGCAGTCCCGGGGCCTATGGCTACACCTTC
J gene: TRBJ2-7; V gene: TRBV18; clone size: NA; D gene: NA; CDR3 protein: CASCSSERTYEQYF; CDR3 DNA: TGTGCCAGCTGCTCTAGCGAAAGAACCTACGAGCAGTACTTC
J gene: TRBJ2-3; V gene: TRBV19; clone size: once; D gene: TRBD1; CDR3 protein: CASSATGGAGNTQYF; CDR3 DNA: TGTGCCAGTAGTGCTACAGGGGGTGCAGGGAATACGCAGTATTTT
J gene: TRBJ1-1; V gene: TRBV28; clone size: NA; D gene: NA; CDR3 protein: CASSQSDGEAFF; CDR3 DNA: TGTGCCAGCAGTCAGTCTGATGGTGAAGCTTTCTTT
J gene: TRBJ2-2; V gene: TRBV18; clone size: NA; D gene: NA; CDR3 protein: CASSPRSLRGVTTGELFF; CDR3 DNA: TGTGCCAGCTCGCCACGCTCGTTGCGGGGTGTTACAACCGGGGAGCTGTTTTTT
J gene: TRBJ2-3; V gene: TRBV7-9; clone size: NA; D gene: NA; CDR3 protein: CASSLAEPSSDTQYF; CDR3 DNA: TGTGCCAGCAGCTTGGCAGAACCGTCTTCAGATACGCAGTATTTT
J gene: TRBJ1-4; V gene: TRBV7-8; clone size: NA; D gene: NA; CDR3 protein: CASSLNAGWGEKLFF; CDR3 DNA: TGTGCCAGCAGCTTAAATGCAGGGTGGGGTGAAAAACTGTTTTTT
J gene: TRBJ1-2; V gene: TRBV5-6; clone size: NA; D gene: TRBD1; CDR3 protein: CASSQLDRDNGYTF; CDR3 DNA: TGTGCCAGCAGCCAGCTAGACAGGGATAATGGCTACACCTTC
J gene: TRBJ2-7; V gene: TRBV19; clone size: NA; D gene: NA; CDR3 protein: CASRARYSYEQYF; CDR3 DNA: TGTGCCAGTAGGGCTAGGTACTCCTACGAGCAGTACTTC
J gene: TRBJ2-2; V gene: TRBV10-2; clone size: NA; D gene: NA; CDR3 protein: CASSESRTAENTGELFF; CDR3 DNA: TGCGCCAGCAGTGAGTCTCGGACAGCGGAGAACACCGGGGAGCTGTTTTTT
J gene: TRBJ2-1; V gene: TRBV11-2; clone size: once; D gene: TRBD2; CDR3 protein: CASSFSWGLARNEQFF; CDR3 DNA: TGTGCCAGCAGCTTCTCCTGGGGACTAGCACGTAATGAGCAGTTCTTC
J gene: TRBJ2-6; V gene: TRBV4-2; clone size: few; D gene: NA; CDR3 protein: CASSQVGSSGANVLTF; CDR3 DNA: TGTGCCAGCAGCCAAGTGGGGAGCTCTGGGGCCAACGTCCTGACTTTC
J gene: TRBJ2-6; V gene: TRBV29-1; clone size: NA; D gene: NA; CDR3 protein: CSAKGGANVLTF; CDR3 DNA: TGCAGCGCTAAGGGTGGGGCCAACGTCCTGACTTTC
J gene: TRBJ2-5; V gene: TRBV6-1; clone size: once; D gene: NA; CDR3 protein: CASSAVTGQETQYF; CDR3 DNA: TGTGCCAGCAGTGCTGTGACAGGACAAGAGACCCAGTACTTC
J gene: TRBJ1-4; V gene: TRBV25-1; clone size: NA; D gene: NA; CDR3 protein: CASSETNEKLFF; CDR3 DNA: TGTGCCAGCAGTGAAACTAATGAAAAACTGTTTTTT
J gene: TRBJ2-7; V gene: TRBV4-1; clone size: once; D gene: NA; CDR3 protein: CASSQGEDYEQYF; CDR3 DNA: TGCGCCAGCAGCCAAGGGGAGGACTACGAGCAGTACTTC
J gene: TRBJ2-3; V gene: TRBV5-4; clone size: NA; D gene: NA; CDR3 protein: CASSSPGTVEGRTQYF; CDR3 DNA: TGTGCCAGCAGCTCCCCCGGGACGGTCGAGGGACGTACGCAGTATTTT
J gene: TRBJ2-3; V gene: TRBV28; clone size: NA; D gene: TRBD2; CDR3 protein: CASSLGGRASGRTDTQYF; CDR3 DNA: TGTGCCAGCAGTTTAGGAGGACGGGCTAGCGGGAGAACAGATACGCAGTATTTT
J gene: TRBJ2-7; V gene: TRBV5-1; clone size: NA; D gene: NA; CDR3 protein: CASSSSYEQYF; CDR3 DNA: TGCGCCAGCAGCTCATCCTACGAGCAGTACTTC
J gene: TRBJ2-1; V gene: TRBV5-1; clone size: NA; D gene: NA; CDR3 protein: CASSQWLSYNEQFF; CDR3 DNA: TGCGCCAGCAGTCAATGGCTCTCCTACAATGAGCAGTTCTTC
J gene: TRBJ2-1; V gene: TRBV2; clone size: NA; D gene: TRBD2; CDR3 protein: CAITTGAVGGNEQFF; CDR3 DNA: TGTGCCATCACTACCGGAGCCGTGGGGGGGAATGAGCAGTTCTTC
J gene: TRBJ2-5; V gene: TRBV5-4; clone size: NA; D gene: NA; CDR3 protein: CASSLTVTSQETQYF; CDR3 DNA: TGTGCCAGCAGCTTGACAGTCACGTCCCAAGAGACCCAGTACTTC
J gene: TRBJ1-2; V gene: TRBV6-6; clone size: NA; D gene: NA; CDR3 protein: CASDKGGGLRGYTF; CDR3 DNA: TGTGCCAGCGACAAGGGGGGCGGACTCCGTGGCTACACCTTC
J gene: TRBJ2-1; V gene: TRBV11-3; clone size: NA; D gene: TRBD2; CDR3 protein: CASSLGGTNIYNEQFF; CDR3 DNA: TGTGCCAGCAGCTTAGGAGGGACTAATATTTACAATGAGCAGTTCTTC
J gene: TRBJ2-1; V gene: TRBV15; clone size: NA; D gene: TRBD1; CDR3 protein: CATSRDLDRGNNEQFF; CDR3 DNA: TGTGCCACCAGCAGAGACTTGGACAGGGGGAACAATGAGCAGTTCTTC
J gene: TRBJ2-2; V gene: TRBV7-9; clone size: NA; D gene: TRBD1; CDR3 protein: CASRPQGASVTGELFF; CDR3 DNA: TGTGCCAGCAGACCACAGGGGGCGTCGGTCACCGGGGAGCTGTTTTTT
J gene: TRBJ1-1; V gene: TRBV18; clone size: NA; D gene: NA; CDR3 protein: CASSGLNTEAFF; CDR3 DNA: TGTGCCAGCTCAGGGCTGAACACTGAAGCTTTCTTT
J gene: TRBJ2-7; V gene: TRBV7-9; clone size: NA; D gene: NA; CDR3 protein: CASSTHRVTAFYEQYF; CDR3 DNA: TGTGCCAGCAGCACCCACAGGGTCACGGCCTTCTACGAGCAGTACTTC
J gene: TRBJ1-1; V gene: TRBV28; clone size: NA; D gene: NA; CDR3 protein: CASSYWSTEAFF; CDR3 DNA: TGTGCCAGCAGTTACTGGAGCACTGAAGCTTTCTTT
J gene: TRBJ1-1; V gene: TRBV5-4; clone size: NA; D gene: NA; CDR3 protein: CASSPPGHKNTEAFF; CDR3 DNA: TGTGCCAGCAGCCCTCCGGGACATAAGAACACTGAAGCTTTCTTT
J gene: TRBJ1-5; V gene: TRBV6-5; clone size: NA; D gene: NA; CDR3 protein: CASRPGQGWDQPQHF; CDR3 DNA: TGTGCCAGCAGACCCGGTCAGGGCTGGGATCAGCCCCAGCATTTT
J gene: TRBJ2-6; V gene: TRBV7-8; clone size: few; D gene: TRBD2; CDR3 protein: CASRLAGGSGANVLTF; CDR3 DNA: TGTGCCAGCAGACTAGCGGGAGGCTCTGGGGCCAACGTCCTGACTTTC
J gene: TRBJ2-5; V gene: TRBV7-6; clone size: NA; D gene: TRBD1; CDR3 protein: CASSSGQGSRETQYF; CDR3 DNA: TGTGCCAGCAGCTCTGGACAGGGGTCAAGAGAGACCCAGTACTTC
J gene: TRBJ2-1; V gene: TRBV10-3; clone size: NA; D gene: NA; CDR3 protein: CATSSSNEQFF; CDR3 DNA: TGTGCCACCTCGAGTAGCAATGAGCAGTTCTTC
J gene: TRBJ2-2; V gene: TRBV6-1; clone size: NA; D gene: TRBD1; CDR3 protein: CASRLRTGHTGELFF; CDR3 DNA: TGTGCCAGCAGACTACGGACAGGGCACACCGGGGAGCTGTTTTTT
J gene: TRBJ1-5; V gene: TRBV28; clone size: NA; D gene: NA; CDR3 protein: CASHPGGAQRNQPQHF; CDR3 DNA: TGTGCCAGCCACCCCGGGGGGGCCCAGCGGAATCAGCCCCAGCATTTT
J gene: TRBJ1-5; V gene: TRBV28; clone size: NA; D gene: NA; CDR3 protein: CASRQAAQPQHF; CDR3 DNA: TGTGCCAGCAGACAGGCGGCCCAGCCCCAGCATTTT
J gene: TRBJ2-7; V gene: TRBV18; clone size: NA; D gene: NA; CDR3 protein: CASSPGRDNEQYF; CDR3 DNA: TGTGCCAGCTCACCGGGCAGGGACAACGAGCAGTACTTC
J gene: TRBJ2-1; V gene: TRBV7-8; clone size: NA; D gene: TRBD2; CDR3 protein: CASSLGGAGAFYNEQFF; CDR3 DNA: TGTGCCAGCAGCTTAGGGGGTGCGGGAGCCTTCTACAATGAGCAGTTCTTC
J gene: TRBJ1-6; V gene: TRBV12-5; clone size: NA; D gene: NA; CDR3 protein: CATPGGRKSPLHF; CDR3 DNA: TGTGCTACTCCGGGGGGCAGGAAATCACCCCTCCACTTT
J gene: TRBJ2-2; V gene: TRBV19; clone size: NA; D gene: TRBD2; CDR3 protein: CATGGGRSNTGELFF; CDR3 DNA: TGTGCCACCGGCGGCGGGAGGAGCAACACCGGGGAGCTGTTTTTT
J gene: TRBJ1-4; V gene: TRBV9; clone size: NA; D gene: TRBD1; CDR3 protein: CASSLDRGNEKLFF; CDR3 DNA: TGTGCCAGCAGCTTGGACAGGGGGAATGAAAAACTGTTTTTT
J gene: TRBJ1-1; V gene: TRBV6-1; clone size: NA; D gene: TRBD1; CDR3 protein: CASKTGRNTEAFF; CDR3 DNA: TGTGCCAGCAAGACAGGGAGGAACACTGAAGCTTTCTTT
J gene: TRBJ1-5; V gene: TRBV5-6; clone size: NA; D gene: TRBD1; CDR3 protein: CASSLQGVQRVQPQHF; CDR3 DNA: TGTGCCAGCAGCCTTCAGGGGGTACAAAGGGTTCAGCCCCAGCATTTT
J gene: TRBJ2-7; V gene: TRBV28; clone size: NA; D gene: NA; CDR3 protein: CASSPGTPPYEQYF; CDR3 DNA: TGTGCCAGCAGTCCCGGGACGCCACCCTACGAGCAGTACTTC
J gene: TRBJ2-7; V gene: TRBV19; clone size: NA; D gene: NA; CDR3 protein: CASSRVGYEQYF; CDR3 DNA: TGTGCCAGTAGTAGGGTTGGGTACGAGCAGTACTTC
J gene: TRBJ2-2; V gene: TRBV7-6; clone size: few; D gene: TRBD2; CDR3 protein: CASSLLAELTGELFF; CDR3 DNA: TGTGCCAGCAGCTTACTAGCGGAGCTCACCGGGGAGCTGTTTTTT
J gene: TRBJ2-1; V gene: TRBV15; clone size: NA; D gene: TRBD2; CDR3 protein: CATSRDNAGGNAAQFF; CDR3 DNA: TGTGCCACCAGCAGAGATAATGCGGGAGGGAACGCGGCGCAGTTCTTC
J gene: TRBJ1-2; V gene: TRBV27; clone size: NA; D gene: NA; CDR3 protein: CASRNRTVYGYTF; CDR3 DNA: TGTGCCAGCAGAAACCGGACAGTTTATGGCTACACCTTC
J gene: TRBJ2-1; V gene: TRBV11-3; clone size: NA; D gene: NA; CDR3 protein: CASSLGEAYNEQFF; CDR3 DNA: TGTGCCAGCAGCTTAGGGGAGGCCTACAATGAGCAGTTCTTC